This T cell receptor (beta chain) was identified in a study of OX40 agonist ivuxolimab in advanced cancers. Overall study results and limits: In the 0.1 to 3.0 mg/kg range, CD4+ and CD8+ blood T cells had expanded clonally by week 6.

The CDR3 has 13 amino acids. V was trimmed by 4 bases and J by 2 bases, leaving 9 bases between them. CDR1 MGHRA and CDR2 YSYEKL come from the germline V gene. Clones were read by immunoSEQ multiplex PCR, and TCRdb kept only the in-frame ones, dropping some. The sample records just over 35,000 clones, approximately 80% being singletons. Points on this clone: What it recognizes is unknown.

This sample comprised CD4+ or CD8+ T cells sorted from blood, obtained in a trial of the OX40 agonist ivuxolimab. This clonotype originated in an adult with an advanced solid tumor such as melanoma, head and neck, liver or kidney cancer. V and J are TRBV4-1 and TRBJ2-7; TRBD1 might be the D (5 bases). DNA of the CDR3: TGCGCCAGCAGCCCCCCGGACACCTACGAGCAGTACTTC. Translation: CASSPPDTYEQYF.